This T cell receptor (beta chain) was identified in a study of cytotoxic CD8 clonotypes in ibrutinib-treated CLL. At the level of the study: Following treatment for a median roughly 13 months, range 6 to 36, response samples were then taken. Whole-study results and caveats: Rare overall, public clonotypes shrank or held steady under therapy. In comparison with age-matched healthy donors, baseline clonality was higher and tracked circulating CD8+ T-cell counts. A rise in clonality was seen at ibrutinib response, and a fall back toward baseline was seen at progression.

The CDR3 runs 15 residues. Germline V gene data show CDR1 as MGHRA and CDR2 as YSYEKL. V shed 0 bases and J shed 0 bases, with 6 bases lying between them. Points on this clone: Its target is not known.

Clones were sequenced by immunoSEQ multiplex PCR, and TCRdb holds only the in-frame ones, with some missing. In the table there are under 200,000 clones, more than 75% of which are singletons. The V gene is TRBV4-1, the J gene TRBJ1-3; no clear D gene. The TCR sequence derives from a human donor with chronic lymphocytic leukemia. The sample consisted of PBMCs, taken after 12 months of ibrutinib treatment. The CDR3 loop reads CASSQDTNSGNTIYF. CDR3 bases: TGCGCCAGCAGCCAAGATACTAACTCTGGAAACACCATATATTTT.